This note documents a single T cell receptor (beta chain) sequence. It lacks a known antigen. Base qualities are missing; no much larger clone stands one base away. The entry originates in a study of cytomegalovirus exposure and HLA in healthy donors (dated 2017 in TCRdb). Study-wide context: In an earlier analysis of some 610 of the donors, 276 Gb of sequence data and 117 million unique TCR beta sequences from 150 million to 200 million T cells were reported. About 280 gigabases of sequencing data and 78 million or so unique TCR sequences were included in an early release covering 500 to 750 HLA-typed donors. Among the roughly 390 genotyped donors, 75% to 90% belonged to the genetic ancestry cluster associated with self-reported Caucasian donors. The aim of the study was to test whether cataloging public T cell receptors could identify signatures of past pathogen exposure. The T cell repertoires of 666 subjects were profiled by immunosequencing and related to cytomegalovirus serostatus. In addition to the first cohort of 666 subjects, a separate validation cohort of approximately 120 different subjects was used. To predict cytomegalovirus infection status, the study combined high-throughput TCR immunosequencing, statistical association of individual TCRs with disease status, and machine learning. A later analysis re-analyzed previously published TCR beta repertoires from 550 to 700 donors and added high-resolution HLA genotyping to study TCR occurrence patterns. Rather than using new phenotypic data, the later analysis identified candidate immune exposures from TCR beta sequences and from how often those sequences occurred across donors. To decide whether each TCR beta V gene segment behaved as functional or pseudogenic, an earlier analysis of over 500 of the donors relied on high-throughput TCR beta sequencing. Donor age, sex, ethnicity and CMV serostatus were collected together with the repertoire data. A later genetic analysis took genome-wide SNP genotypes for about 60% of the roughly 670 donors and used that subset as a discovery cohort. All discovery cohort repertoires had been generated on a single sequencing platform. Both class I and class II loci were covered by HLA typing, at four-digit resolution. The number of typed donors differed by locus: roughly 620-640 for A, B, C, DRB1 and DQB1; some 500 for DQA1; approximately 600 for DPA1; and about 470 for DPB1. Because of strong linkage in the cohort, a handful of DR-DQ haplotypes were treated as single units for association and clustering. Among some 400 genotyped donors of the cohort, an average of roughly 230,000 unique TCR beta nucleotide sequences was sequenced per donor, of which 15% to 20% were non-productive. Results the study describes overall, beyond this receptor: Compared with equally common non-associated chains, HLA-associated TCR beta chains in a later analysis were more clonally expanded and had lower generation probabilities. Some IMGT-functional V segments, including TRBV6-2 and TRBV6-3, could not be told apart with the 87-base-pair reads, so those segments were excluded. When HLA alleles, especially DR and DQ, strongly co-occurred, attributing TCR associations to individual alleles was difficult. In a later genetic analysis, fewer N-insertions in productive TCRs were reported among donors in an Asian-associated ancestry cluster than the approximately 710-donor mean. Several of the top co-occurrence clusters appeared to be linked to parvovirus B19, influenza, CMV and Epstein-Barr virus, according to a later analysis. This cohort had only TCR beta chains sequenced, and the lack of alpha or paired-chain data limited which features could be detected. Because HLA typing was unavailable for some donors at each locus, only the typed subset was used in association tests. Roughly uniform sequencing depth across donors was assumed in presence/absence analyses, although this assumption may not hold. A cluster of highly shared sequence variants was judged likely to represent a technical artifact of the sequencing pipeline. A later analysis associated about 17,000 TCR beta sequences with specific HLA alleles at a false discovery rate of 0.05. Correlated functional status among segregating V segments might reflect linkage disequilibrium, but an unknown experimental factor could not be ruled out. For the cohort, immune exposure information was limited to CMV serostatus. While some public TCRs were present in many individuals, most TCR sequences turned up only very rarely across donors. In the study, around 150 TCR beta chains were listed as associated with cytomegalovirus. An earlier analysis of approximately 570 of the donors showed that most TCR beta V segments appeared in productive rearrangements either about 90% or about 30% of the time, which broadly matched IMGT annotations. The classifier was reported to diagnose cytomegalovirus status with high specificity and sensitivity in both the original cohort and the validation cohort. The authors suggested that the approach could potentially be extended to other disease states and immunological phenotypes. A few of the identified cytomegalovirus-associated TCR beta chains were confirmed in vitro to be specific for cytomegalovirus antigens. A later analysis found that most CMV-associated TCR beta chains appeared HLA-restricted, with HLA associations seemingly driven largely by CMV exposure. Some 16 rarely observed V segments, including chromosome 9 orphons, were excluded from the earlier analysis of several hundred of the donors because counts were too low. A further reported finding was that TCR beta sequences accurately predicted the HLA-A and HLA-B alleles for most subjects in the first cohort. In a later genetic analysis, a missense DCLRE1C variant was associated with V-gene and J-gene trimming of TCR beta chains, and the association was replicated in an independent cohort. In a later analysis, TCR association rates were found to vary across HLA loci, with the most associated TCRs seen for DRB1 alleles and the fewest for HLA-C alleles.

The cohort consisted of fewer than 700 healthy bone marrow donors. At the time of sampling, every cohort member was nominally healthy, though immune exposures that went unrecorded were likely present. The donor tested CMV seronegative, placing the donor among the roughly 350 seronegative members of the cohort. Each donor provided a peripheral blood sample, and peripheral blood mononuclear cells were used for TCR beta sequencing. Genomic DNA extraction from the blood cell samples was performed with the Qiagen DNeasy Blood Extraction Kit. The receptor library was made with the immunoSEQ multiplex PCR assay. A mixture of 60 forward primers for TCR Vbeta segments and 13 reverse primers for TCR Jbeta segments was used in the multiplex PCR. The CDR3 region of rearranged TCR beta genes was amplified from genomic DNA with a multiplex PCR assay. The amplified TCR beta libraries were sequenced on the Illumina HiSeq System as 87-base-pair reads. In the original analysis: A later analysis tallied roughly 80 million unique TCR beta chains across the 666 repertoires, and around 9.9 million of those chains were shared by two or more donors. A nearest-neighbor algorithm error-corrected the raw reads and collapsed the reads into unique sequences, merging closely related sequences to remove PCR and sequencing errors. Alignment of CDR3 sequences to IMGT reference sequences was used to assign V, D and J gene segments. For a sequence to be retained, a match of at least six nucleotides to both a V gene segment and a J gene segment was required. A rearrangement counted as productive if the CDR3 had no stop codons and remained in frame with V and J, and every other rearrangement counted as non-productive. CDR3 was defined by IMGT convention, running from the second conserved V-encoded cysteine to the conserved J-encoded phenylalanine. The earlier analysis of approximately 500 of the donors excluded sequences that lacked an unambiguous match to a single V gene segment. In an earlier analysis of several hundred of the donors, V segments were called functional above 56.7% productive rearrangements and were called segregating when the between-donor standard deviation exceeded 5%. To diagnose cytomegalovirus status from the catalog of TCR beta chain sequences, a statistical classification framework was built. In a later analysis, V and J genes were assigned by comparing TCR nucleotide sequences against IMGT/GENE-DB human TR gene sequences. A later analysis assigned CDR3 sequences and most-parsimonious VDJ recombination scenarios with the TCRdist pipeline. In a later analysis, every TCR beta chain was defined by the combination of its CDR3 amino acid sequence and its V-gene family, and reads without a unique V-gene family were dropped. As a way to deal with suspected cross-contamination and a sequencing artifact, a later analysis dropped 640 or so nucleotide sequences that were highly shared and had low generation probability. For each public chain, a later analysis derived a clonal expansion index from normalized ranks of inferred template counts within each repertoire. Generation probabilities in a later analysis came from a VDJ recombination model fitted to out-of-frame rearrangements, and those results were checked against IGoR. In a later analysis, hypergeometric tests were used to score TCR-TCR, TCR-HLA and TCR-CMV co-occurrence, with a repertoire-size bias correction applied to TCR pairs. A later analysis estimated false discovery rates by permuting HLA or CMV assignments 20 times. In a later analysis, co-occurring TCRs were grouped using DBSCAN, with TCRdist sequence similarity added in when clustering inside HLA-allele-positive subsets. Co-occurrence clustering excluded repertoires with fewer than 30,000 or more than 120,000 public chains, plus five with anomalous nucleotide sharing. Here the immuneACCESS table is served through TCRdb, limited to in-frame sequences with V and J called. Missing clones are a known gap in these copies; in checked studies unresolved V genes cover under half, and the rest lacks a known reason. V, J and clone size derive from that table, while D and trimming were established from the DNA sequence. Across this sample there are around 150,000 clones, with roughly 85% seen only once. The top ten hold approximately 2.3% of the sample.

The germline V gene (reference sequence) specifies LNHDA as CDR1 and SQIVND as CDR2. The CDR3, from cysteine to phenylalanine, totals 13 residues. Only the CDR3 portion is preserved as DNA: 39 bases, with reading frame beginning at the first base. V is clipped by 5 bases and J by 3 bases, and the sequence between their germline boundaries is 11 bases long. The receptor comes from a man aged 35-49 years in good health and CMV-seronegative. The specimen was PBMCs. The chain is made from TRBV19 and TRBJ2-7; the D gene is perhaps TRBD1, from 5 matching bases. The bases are TGTGCCAGTAGTTTCACAGGCATCTACGAGCAGTACTTC. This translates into CASSFTGIYEQYF.